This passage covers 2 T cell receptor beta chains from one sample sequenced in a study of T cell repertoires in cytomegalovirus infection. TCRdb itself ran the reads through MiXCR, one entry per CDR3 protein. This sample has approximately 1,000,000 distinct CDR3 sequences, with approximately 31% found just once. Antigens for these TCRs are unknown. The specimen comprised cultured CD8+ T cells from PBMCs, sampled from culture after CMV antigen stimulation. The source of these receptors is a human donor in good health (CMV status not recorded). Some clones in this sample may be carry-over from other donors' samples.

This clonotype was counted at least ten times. The CDR3 protein is CASSSTEYSNQPQHF. In DNA form, the CDR3 reads TGTGCCAGCAGCTCGACAGAGTATAGCAATCAGCCCCAGCATTTT. This chain uses TRBV7-2 with TRBJ1-5; D possibly corresponds to TRBD1 (5 bases). The V gene's germline CDR1 is SGHTA and CDR2 FQGNSA. V was shortened by 4 bases and J by 0 bases, with 10 bases between the two germline ends. The CDR3 is 15 amino acids. The whole variable domain, remainder taken from reference TRBV7-2 and TRBJ1-5, is GAGVSQSPSNKVTEKGKDVELRCDPISGHTALYWYRQSLGQGLEFLIYFQGNSAPDKSGLPSDRFSAERTGGSVSTLTIQRTQQEDSAVYLCASSSTEYSNQPQHFGDGTRLSIL.

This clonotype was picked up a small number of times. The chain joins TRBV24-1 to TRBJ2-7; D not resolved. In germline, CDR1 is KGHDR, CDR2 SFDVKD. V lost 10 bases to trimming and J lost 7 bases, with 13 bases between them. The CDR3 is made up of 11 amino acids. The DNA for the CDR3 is TGTGCCACTAACCCGACTCAGGAGCAGTACGTC. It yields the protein CATNPTQEQYV.